This T cell receptor (beta chain) came from a study of control samples from healthy donors and cancer patients. Method: immunoSEQ multiplex PCR; TCRdb's copy keeps in-frame clones and lacks some. The repertoire holds roughly 170,000 clones, with 80% to 95% as singletons. Source material: blood. The sequence came from a middle-aged woman in good health.

CDR3 bases: TGTGCCAGCAGTTTAACTGAGGGGGGTCAGCCCCAGCATTTT. It is translated as CASSLTEGGQPQHF. The V and J genes are TRBV28 and TRBJ1-5; D may be TRBD1 (6 bases). The germline V gene encodes CDR1 MDHEN and CDR2 SYDVKM. The CDR3 contains 14 residues. V was shortened by 2 bases and J by 6 bases, with 11 bases between the two germline ends.